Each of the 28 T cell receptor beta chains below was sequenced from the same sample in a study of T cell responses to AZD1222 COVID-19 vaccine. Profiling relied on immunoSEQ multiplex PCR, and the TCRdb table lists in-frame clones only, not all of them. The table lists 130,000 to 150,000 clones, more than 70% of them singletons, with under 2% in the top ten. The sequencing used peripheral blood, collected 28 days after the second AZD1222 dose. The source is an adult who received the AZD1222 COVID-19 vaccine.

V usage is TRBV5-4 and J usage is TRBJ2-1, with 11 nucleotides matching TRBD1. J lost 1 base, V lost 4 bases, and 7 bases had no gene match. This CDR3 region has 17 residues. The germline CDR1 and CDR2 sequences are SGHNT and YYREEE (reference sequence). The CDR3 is CASSHRDRGISYNEQFF. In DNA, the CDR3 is TGTGCCAGCAGCCACCGGGACAGGGGGATTTCCTACAATGAGCAGTTCTTC.

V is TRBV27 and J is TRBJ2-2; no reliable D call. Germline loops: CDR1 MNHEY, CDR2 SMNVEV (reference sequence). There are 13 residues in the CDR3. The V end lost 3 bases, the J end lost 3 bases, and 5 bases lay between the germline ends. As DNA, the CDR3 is TGTGCCAGCAGTTTCCGGGACACCGGGGAGCTGTTTTTT. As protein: CASSFRDTGELFF.

Here the CDR3 DNA reads TGTGCCAGCAGCCCACAGGACAGTCACACTGAAGCTTTCTTT. Translating it yields CASSPQDSHTEAFF. The gene calls are TRBV9 and TRBJ1-1; weak D call: TRBD1 (6 bases). The CDR3 is 14 residues long. CDR1 is SGDLS, CDR2 YYNGEE, per germline. Trimming removed 4 bases at V and 3 bases at J, with 13 bases between.

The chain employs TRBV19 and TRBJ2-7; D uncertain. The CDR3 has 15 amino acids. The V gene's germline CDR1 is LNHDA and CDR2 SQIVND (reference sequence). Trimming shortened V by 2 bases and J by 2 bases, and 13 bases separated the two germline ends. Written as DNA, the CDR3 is TGTGCCAGTAGTATAATGAATTCTTTAACCTACGAGCAGTACTTC. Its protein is CASSIMNSLTYEQYF.

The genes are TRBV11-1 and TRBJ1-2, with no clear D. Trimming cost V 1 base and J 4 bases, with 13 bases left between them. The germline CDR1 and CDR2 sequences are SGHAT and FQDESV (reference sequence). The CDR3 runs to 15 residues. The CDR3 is CASSLGAGGGYGYTF. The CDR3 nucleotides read TGTGCCAGCAGCTTAGGAGCAGGCGGCGGCTATGGCTACACCTTC.

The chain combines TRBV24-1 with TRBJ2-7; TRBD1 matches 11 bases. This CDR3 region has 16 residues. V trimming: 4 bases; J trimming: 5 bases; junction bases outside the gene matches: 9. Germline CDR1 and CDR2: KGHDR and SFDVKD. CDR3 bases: TGTGCCACCAGTGACCCTCGGACAGGGGGCTTCCACGAGCAGTACTTC. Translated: CATSDPRTGGFHEQYF.

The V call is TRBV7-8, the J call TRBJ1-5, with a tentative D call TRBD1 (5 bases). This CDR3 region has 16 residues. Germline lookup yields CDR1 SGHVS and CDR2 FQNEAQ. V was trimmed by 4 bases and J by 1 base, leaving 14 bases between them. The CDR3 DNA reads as TGTGCCAGCAGCTACGGGACGGCGGGGAGCAATCAGCCCCAGCATTTT. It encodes CASSYGTAGSNQPQHF.

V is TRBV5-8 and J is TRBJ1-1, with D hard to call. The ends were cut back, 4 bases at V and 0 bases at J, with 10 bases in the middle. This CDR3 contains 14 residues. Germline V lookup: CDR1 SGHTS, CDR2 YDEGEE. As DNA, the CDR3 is TGTGCCAGCAGCGTTGGGGTAGTGAACACTGAAGCTTTCTTT. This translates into CASSVGVVNTEAFF.

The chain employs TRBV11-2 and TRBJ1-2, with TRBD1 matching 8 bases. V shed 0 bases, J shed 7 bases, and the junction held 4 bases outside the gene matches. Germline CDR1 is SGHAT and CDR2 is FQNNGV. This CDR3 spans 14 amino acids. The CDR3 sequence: CASSLDGQGSGYTF. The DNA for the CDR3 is TGTGCCAGCAGCTTAGACGGACAGGGATCTGGCTACACCTTC. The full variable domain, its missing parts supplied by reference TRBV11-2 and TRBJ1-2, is EAGVAQSPRYKIIEKRQSVAFWCNPISGHATLYWYQQILGQGPKLLIQFQNNGVVDDSQLPKDRFSAERLKGVDSTLKIQPAKLEDSAVYLCASSLDGQGSGYTFGSGTRLTVV.

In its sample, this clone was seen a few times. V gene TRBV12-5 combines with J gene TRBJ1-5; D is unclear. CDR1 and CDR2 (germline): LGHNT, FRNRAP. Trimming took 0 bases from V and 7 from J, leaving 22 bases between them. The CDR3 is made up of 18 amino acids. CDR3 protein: CASGLVPITRGSGQPQHF. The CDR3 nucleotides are TGTGCTAGTGGTTTGGTCCCCATAACCCGAGGGTCCGGGCAGCCCCAGCATTTT.

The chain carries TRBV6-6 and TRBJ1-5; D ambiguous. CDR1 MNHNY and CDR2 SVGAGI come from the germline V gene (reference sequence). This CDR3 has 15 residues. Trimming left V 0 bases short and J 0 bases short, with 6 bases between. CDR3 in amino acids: CASSYSARSNQPQHF. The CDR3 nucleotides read TGTGCCAGCAGTTACTCGGCCCGTAGCAATCAGCCCCAGCATTTT.

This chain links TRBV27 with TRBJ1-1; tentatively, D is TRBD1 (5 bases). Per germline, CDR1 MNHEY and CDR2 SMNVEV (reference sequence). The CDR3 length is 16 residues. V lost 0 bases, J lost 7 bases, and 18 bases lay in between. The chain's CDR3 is CASSLSQAGIGVEAFF. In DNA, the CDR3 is TGTGCCAGCAGTTTATCCCAAGCGGGGATAGGGGTTGAAGCTTTCTTT.

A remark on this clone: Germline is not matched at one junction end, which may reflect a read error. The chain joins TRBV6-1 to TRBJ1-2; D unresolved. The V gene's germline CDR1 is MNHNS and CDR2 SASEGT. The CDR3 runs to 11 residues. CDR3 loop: CASREGYGYTF. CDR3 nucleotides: TGTGCCAGCAGAGAAGGCTATGGCTACACCTTC.

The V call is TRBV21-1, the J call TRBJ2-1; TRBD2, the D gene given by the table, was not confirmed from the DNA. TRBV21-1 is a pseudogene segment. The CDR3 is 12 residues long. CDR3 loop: CADTLRGPKQFF. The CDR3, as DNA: TGTGCCGACACTTTGCGGGGGCCCAAGCAGTTCTTC.

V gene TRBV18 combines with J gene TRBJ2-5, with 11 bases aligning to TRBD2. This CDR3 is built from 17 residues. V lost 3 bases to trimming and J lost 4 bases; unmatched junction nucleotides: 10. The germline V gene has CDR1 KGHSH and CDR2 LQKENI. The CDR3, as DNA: TGTGCCAGCTCACCTACCACTGCGCTAGCGGGAGGAGAGACCCAGTACTTC. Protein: CASSPTTALAGGETQYF.

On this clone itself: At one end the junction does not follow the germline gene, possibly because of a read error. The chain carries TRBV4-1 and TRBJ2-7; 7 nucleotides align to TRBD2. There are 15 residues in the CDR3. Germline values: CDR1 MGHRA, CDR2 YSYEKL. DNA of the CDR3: TGCGCCAGCCGCCAAGCGGGGCGGAGATCCTACGAGCAGTACTTC. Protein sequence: CASRQAGRRSYEQYF.

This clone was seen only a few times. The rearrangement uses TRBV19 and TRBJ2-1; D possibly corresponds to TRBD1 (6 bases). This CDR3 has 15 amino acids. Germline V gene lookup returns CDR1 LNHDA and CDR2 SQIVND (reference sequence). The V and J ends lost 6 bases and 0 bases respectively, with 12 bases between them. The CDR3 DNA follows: TGTGCCAGTAGCTCAGGACAGACCTCCTACAATGAGCAGTTCTTC. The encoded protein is CASSSGQTSYNEQFF. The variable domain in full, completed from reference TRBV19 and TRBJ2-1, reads DGGITQSPKYLFRKEGQNVTLSCEQNLNHDAMYWYRQDPGQGLRLIYYSQIVNDFQKGDIAEGYSVSREKKESFPLTVTSAQKNPTAFYLCASSSGQTSYNEQFFGPGTRLTVL.

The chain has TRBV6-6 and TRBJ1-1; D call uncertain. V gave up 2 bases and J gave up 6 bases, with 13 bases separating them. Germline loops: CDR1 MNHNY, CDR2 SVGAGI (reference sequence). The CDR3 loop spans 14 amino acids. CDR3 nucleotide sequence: TGTGCCAGCAGTTACCACCACGGGGAGGCTGAAGCTTTCTTT. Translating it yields CASSYHHGEAEAFF.

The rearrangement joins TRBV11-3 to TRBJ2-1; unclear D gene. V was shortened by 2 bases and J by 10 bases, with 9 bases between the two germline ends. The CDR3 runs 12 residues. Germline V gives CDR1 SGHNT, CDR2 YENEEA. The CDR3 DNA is TGTGCCAGCAGCTTATACGCCAGGGAGCAGTTCTTC. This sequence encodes CASSLYAREQFF. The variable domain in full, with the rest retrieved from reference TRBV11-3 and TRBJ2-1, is EAGVVQSPRYKIIEKKQPVAFWCNPISGHNTLYWYLQNLGQGPELLIRYENEEAVDDSQLPKDRFSAERLKGVDSTLKIQPAELGDSAVYLCASSLYAREQFFGPGTRLTVL.

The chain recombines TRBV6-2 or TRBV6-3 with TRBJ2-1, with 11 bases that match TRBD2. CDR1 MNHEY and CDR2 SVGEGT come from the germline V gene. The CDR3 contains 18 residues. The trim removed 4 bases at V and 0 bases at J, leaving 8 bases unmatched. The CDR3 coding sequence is TGTGCCAGCAGTTCGGGGACTAGCGGACAAAGCTCCTACAATGAGCAGTTCTTC. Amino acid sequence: CASSSGTSGQSSYNEQFF.

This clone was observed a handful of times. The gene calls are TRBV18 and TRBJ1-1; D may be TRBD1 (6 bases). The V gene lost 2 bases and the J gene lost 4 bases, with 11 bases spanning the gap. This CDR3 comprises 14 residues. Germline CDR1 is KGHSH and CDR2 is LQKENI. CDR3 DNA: TGTGCCAGCTCACCAGTACAGGGTCTCACTGAAGCTTTCTTT. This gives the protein CASSPVQGLTEAFF.

The CDR3 DNA sequence: TGTGCCAGCAGTCCGGGGTCTTGGTATAATTCACCCCTCCACTTT. Its translation is CASSPGSWYNSPLHF. This sequence joins TRBV28 and TRBJ1-6; no clear D gene. V lost 5 bases to trimming and J lost 4 bases, with 12 bases between them. Germline V CDR1 and CDR2: MDHEN, SYDVKM. This CDR3 is built from 15 residues.

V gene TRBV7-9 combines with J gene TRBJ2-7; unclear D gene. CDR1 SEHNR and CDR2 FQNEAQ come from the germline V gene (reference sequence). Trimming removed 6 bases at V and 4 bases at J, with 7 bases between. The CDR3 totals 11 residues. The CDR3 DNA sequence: TGTGCCAGCAGAGGCCTATACGAGCAGTACTTC. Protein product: CASRGLYEQYF.

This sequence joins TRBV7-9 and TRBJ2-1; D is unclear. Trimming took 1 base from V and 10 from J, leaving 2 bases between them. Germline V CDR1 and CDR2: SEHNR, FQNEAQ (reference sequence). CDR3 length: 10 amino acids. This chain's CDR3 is CASSLGEQFF. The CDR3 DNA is TGTGCCAGCAGCTTAGGGGAGCAGTTCTTC.

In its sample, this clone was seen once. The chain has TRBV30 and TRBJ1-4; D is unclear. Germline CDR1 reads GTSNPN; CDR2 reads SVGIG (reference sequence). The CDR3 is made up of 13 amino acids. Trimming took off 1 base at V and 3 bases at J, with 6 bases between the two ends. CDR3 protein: CAWSARPNEKLFF. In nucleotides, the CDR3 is TGTGCCTGGAGTGCGCGACCTAATGAAAAACTGTTTTTT.

CDR3 amino acids: CASSPSQGAGATNEKLFF. The CDR3 coding sequence is TGCGCCAGCAGCCCGTCCCAGGGGGCGGGAGCAACTAATGAAAAACTGTTTTTT. This chain links TRBV4-3 with TRBJ1-4, with 8 bases matching TRBD1. CDR3 length equals 18 residues. CDR1 is LGHNA and CDR2 is YSLEER in the germline V gene. J gave up 0 bases and V 4 bases, and 10 bases lay outside the gene matches.

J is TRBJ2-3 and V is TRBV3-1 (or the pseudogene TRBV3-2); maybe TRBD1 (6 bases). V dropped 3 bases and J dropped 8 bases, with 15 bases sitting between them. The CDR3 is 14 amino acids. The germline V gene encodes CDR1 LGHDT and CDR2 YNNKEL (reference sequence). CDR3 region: CASSHEKKGGTQYF. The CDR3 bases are TGTGCCAGCAGCCATGAGAAAAAAGGGGGTACGCAGTATTTT.

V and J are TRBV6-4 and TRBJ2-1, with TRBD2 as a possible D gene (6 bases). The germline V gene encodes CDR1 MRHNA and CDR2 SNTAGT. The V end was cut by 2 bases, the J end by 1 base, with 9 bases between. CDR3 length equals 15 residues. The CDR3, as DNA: TGTGCCAGCAGTGACGAAGCGGGTTCCTACAATGAGCAGTTCTTC. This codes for CASSDEAGSYNEQFF.